These T cell receptor beta chains were read from a single sample in a study of neurological immune-mediated disorders. TCRdb ran MiXCR on the 5' RACE reads and lists one entry per CDR3 protein. The sample lists about 66,000 distinct CDR3 sequences, 3.9% occurring once. What was sequenced was PBMCs. The receptors stem from a man aged 25 to 40 with multiple sclerosis. Each CDR3 is given with its conserved first and last residue. The order of the fields is CDR3 DNA, CDR3 protein, D gene, J gene, V gene, clone size. A D gene is named only where the DNA matches it firmly. Only part of the rows carry a size: once, few, many, or a class if the clone is expanded.

CDR3nt: TGTGCCAGCAGCCCCGGGACAGGGGGCCCTAATTCACCCCTCAACTTT
CDR3aa: CASSPGTGGPNSPLNF
d_gene: TRBD1
j_gene: TRBJ1-6
v_gene: TRBV7-6
abundance: few

CDR3nt: TGCAGTGCGAGAGGACAGGGGAGATTGGGTGTTGAAGAGACCCAGTACTTC
CDR3aa: CSARGQGRLGVEETQYF
d_gene: TRBD1
j_gene: TRBJ2-5
v_gene: TRBV20-1
abundance: many

CDR3nt: TGTGCCAGCAGCTTGAGACGGAGGGACCAGTACTTC
CDR3aa: CASSLRRRDQYF
d_gene: NA
j_gene: TRBJ2-5
v_gene: TRBV5-6
abundance: many

CDR3nt: TGCAGCGTTAAGGGTCCCATTCACAATGAGCAGTTCTTC
CDR3aa: CSVKGPIHNEQFF
d_gene: NA
j_gene: TRBJ2-1
v_gene: TRBV29-1
abundance: many

CDR3nt: TGTGCCATCAGTGAGCCGGACAGGGGGGTCGAGTGTGAGCAGTTCTTC
CDR3aa: CAISEPDRGVECEQFF
d_gene: TRBD1
j_gene: TRBJ2-1
v_gene: TRBV10-3
abundance: many

CDR3nt: TGCAGTGCCCTGGCGCGGGGCAGGGGATTAACCGAGACCCAGTACTTC
CDR3aa: CSALARGRGLTETQYF
d_gene: NA
j_gene: TRBJ2-5
v_gene: TRBV20-1
abundance: many

CDR3nt: TGCAGTGCTAGAGGAGGAACTAGGGGAGAGACCCAGTACTTC
CDR3aa: CSARGGTRGETQYF
d_gene: NA
j_gene: TRBJ2-5
v_gene: TRBV20-1
abundance: many

CDR3nt: TGTGCCAGCAGTGGACAGCGCAATCAGCCCCAGCATTTT
CDR3aa: CASSGQRNQPQHF
d_gene: NA
j_gene: TRBJ1-5
v_gene: TRBV25-1
abundance: many

CDR3nt: TGCGCCAGCAGCCAACCACCCACCGGAAACTCTGGAAACACCATATATTTT
CDR3aa: CASSQPPTGNSGNTIYF
d_gene: NA
j_gene: TRBJ1-3
v_gene: TRBV4-1
abundance: many

CDR3nt: TGCAGTGCTGCAGAGGATCTAGCCAAAAACATTCAGTACTTC
CDR3aa: CSAAEDLAKNIQYF
d_gene: NA
j_gene: TRBJ2-4
v_gene: TRBV20-1
abundance: many

CDR3nt: TGCGCCAGCAGCCAACTTTGGGGGCCACGGGACATTCAGTACTTC
CDR3aa: CASSQLWGPRDIQYF
d_gene: NA
j_gene: TRBJ2-4
v_gene: TRBV4-1
abundance: many

CDR3nt: TGTGCCAGCAGCACGACAGGGGGCATCACTGAAGCTTTCTTT
CDR3aa: CASSTTGGITEAFF
d_gene: TRBD1
j_gene: TRBJ1-1
v_gene: TRBV7-9
abundance: many

CDR3nt: TGTGCCAGCAGTTTAGCGTGGCAGACAGGGAGCGGTCGCGCCTACGAGCAGTACTTC
CDR3aa: CASSLAWQTGSGRAYEQYF
d_gene: TRBD1
j_gene: TRBJ2-7
v_gene: TRBV12-3/TRBV12-4
abundance: many

CDR3nt: TGTGCCAGCAGTCGACAGGGGGCAGGAGAAAAACTGTTTTTT
CDR3aa: CASSRQGAGEKLFF
d_gene: TRBD1
j_gene: TRBJ1-4
v_gene: TRBV12-3/TRBV12-4
abundance: many

CDR3nt: TGCAGTGCTTGGAGACAGGGGAGGACCGGGGAGCTGTTTTTT
CDR3aa: CSAWRQGRTGELFF
d_gene: TRBD1
j_gene: TRBJ2-2
v_gene: TRBV20-1
abundance: many

CDR3nt: TGCAGTGCTAGAGATCGGAGGCGGGGCGACACCGGGGAGCTGTTTTTT
CDR3aa: CSARDRRRGDTGELFF
d_gene: NA
j_gene: TRBJ2-2
v_gene: TRBV20-1
abundance: NA

CDR3nt: TGTGCCAGCTCACCCATGAAGGGCGAAGACACTGAAGCTTTCTTT
CDR3aa: CASSPMKGEDTEAFF
d_gene: NA
j_gene: TRBJ1-1
v_gene: TRBV18
abundance: many

CDR3nt: TGCGCCAGCAGTGACCTACGCTCGAGGAACGAGCAGTACTTC
CDR3aa: CASSDLRSRNEQYF
d_gene: NA
j_gene: TRBJ2-7
v_gene: TRBV10-2
abundance: many

CDR3nt: TGTGCCAGCAGCTTAGCCCGCTACAATGAGCAGTTCTTC
CDR3aa: CASSLARYNEQFF
d_gene: NA
j_gene: TRBJ2-1
v_gene: TRBV7-8
abundance: many

CDR3nt: TGTGCCAGCAGTTACTCCCCGGGAAAGGGCTCCAATGAGCAGTTCTTC
CDR3aa: CASSYSPGKGSNEQFF
d_gene: NA
j_gene: TRBJ2-1
v_gene: TRBV6-5
abundance: NA

CDR3nt: TGTGCCAGCAGCCCCCGACTAGCGGGGGGGGACAATGAGCAGTTCTTC
CDR3aa: CASSPRLAGGDNEQFF
d_gene: TRBD2
j_gene: TRBJ2-1
v_gene: TRBV7-9
abundance: many

CDR3nt: TGCAGTGCTAGTCGATGGGGACAGGTCAATGAGCAGTTCTTC
CDR3aa: CSASRWGQVNEQFF
d_gene: TRBD1
j_gene: TRBJ2-1
v_gene: TRBV20-1
abundance: many

CDR3nt: TGTGCCAGCAGTTCTAGTTACGGTTTTACGGGGACAGATACGCAGTATTTT
CDR3aa: CASSSSYGFTGTDTQYF
d_gene: NA
j_gene: TRBJ2-3
v_gene: TRBV27
abundance: many

CDR3nt: TGTGCCAGCAGCGTAGGGGCGGGGGGGCAGGAGCAGTATTTT
CDR3aa: CASSVGAGGQEQYF
d_gene: TRBD2
j_gene: TRBJ2-3
v_gene: TRBV9
abundance: many

CDR3nt: TGTGCCAGCAGTTTCAGGGGGGGGGAAAAACTGTTTTTT
CDR3aa: CASSFRGGEKLFF
d_gene: TRBD1
j_gene: TRBJ1-4
v_gene: TRBV12-3/TRBV12-4
abundance: many

CDR3nt: TGCGCCAGCAGCCCAGGGGACACCTTTAATTCACCCCTCAACTTT
CDR3aa: CASSPGDTFNSPLNF
d_gene: NA
j_gene: TRBJ1-6
v_gene: TRBV4-1
abundance: many

CDR3nt: TGTGCCAGCAGCTTTCAGGACAGGGTAGAGACCCAGTACTTC
CDR3aa: CASSFQDRVETQYF
d_gene: TRBD1
j_gene: TRBJ2-5
v_gene: TRBV5-8
abundance: many

CDR3nt: TGCGCCAGCAGCTTGTTGCAGAACACCGGGGAGCTGTTTTTT
CDR3aa: CASSLLQNTGELFF
d_gene: NA
j_gene: TRBJ2-2
v_gene: TRBV5-1
abundance: many

CDR3nt: TGTGCCAGCAGCTTAGGCCCCTTTGGAGGCGGGGGTGACCAGTACTTC
CDR3aa: CASSLGPFGGGGDQYF
d_gene: TRBD2
j_gene: TRBJ2-5
v_gene: TRBV7-2
abundance: many

CDR3nt: TGTGCCATCAGTGAGACAGGGGTGAACACTGAAGCTTTCTTT
CDR3aa: CAISETGVNTEAFF
d_gene: TRBD1
j_gene: TRBJ1-1
v_gene: TRBV10-3
abundance: many

CDR3nt: TGTGCCAGCAGCTGGGGACAGGGGAAAGGTCAGCCCCAGCATTTT
CDR3aa: CASSWGQGKGQPQHF
d_gene: TRBD1
j_gene: TRBJ1-5
v_gene: TRBV5-5
abundance: many

CDR3nt: TGTGCCAGCAGCTTAGGTCCCACCGCTAACTATGGCTACACCTTC
CDR3aa: CASSLGPTANYGYTF
d_gene: NA
j_gene: TRBJ1-2
v_gene: TRBV7-8
abundance: many

CDR3nt: TGTGCCAGCAGCCCCCAGAGCGGGGGTTACAATGAGCAGTTCTTC
CDR3aa: CASSPQSGGYNEQFF
d_gene: TRBD2
j_gene: TRBJ2-1
v_gene: TRBV7-2
abundance: many

CDR3nt: TGCAGTGCTAGAGATCTAACGGACACTTATAATTCACCCCTCCACTTT
CDR3aa: CSARDLTDTYNSPLHF
d_gene: NA
j_gene: TRBJ1-6
v_gene: TRBV20-1
abundance: many

CDR3nt: TGTGCCAGCAGCCTGGGGGGACAGGGGTCCTACGAGCAGTACTTC
CDR3aa: CASSLGGQGSYEQYF
d_gene: TRBD1
j_gene: TRBJ2-7
v_gene: TRBV12-3/TRBV12-4
abundance: many

CDR3nt: TGCAGCGTTGATCTCCAGAGTAACTATGGCTACACCTTC
CDR3aa: CSVDLQSNYGYTF
d_gene: NA
j_gene: TRBJ1-2
v_gene: TRBV29-1
abundance: NA

CDR3nt: TGTGCCAGCAGTCGGGGGGGCGGCTACGAGCAGTACTTC
CDR3aa: CASSRGGGYEQYF
d_gene: TRBD2
j_gene: TRBJ2-7
v_gene: TRBV7-2
abundance: many

CDR3nt: TGCAGTGCTAGAGATTCGGCGGGATTACGGCGGGGGGGCACAGATACGCAGTATTTT
CDR3aa: CSARDSAGLRRGGTDTQYF
d_gene: TRBD2
j_gene: TRBJ2-3
v_gene: TRBV20-1
abundance: many

CDR3nt: TGCAGCGTCGCTTCCCCAGCGGGGCACCTCACAGATACGCAGTATTTT
CDR3aa: CSVASPAGHLTDTQYF
d_gene: TRBD2
j_gene: TRBJ2-3
v_gene: TRBV29-1
abundance: many

CDR3nt: TGTGCCAGCAGTTATAGGACTAGCGGGGGGTACAATGAGCAGTTCTTC
CDR3aa: CASSYRTSGGYNEQFF
d_gene: TRBD2
j_gene: TRBJ2-1
v_gene: TRBV6-5
abundance: many

CDR3nt: TGCGCCAGCAGCTTGCGCGGGGTAGCGGGGGGGCCAGATACGCAGTATTTT
CDR3aa: CASSLRGVAGGPDTQYF
d_gene: TRBD2
j_gene: TRBJ2-3
v_gene: TRBV5-1
abundance: many

CDR3nt: TGTGCCAGCAGTGTCCTAGCGGGGGGGCCTGGCACAGATACGCAGTATTTT
CDR3aa: CASSVLAGGPGTDTQYF
d_gene: TRBD2
j_gene: TRBJ2-3
v_gene: TRBV12-3/TRBV12-4
abundance: many

CDR3nt: TGTGCCAGCAGCCCCCGGGACATGAATGGCTACACCTTC
CDR3aa: CASSPRDMNGYTF
d_gene: NA
j_gene: TRBJ1-2
v_gene: TRBV3-1
abundance: many

CDR3nt: TGTGCCAGCAGCTCCTACACCGGGGAGCTGTTTTTT
CDR3aa: CASSSYTGELFF
d_gene: NA
j_gene: TRBJ2-2
v_gene: TRBV7-6
abundance: many

CDR3nt: TGCGCCAGCAGCTGGTCCGGGACCTCTGAAGCTTTCTTT
CDR3aa: CASSWSGTSEAFF
d_gene: NA
j_gene: TRBJ1-1
v_gene: TRBV5-1
abundance: many

CDR3nt: TGTGCCAGCAGCTTGGACGTAGGCAGCGCGAACACCGGGGAGCTGTTTTTT
CDR3aa: CASSLDVGSANTGELFF
d_gene: NA
j_gene: TRBJ2-2
v_gene: TRBV5-4
abundance: many

CDR3nt: TGCGCCAGCAGCTCGGAGACTAGCGTCACAGATACGCAGTATTTT
CDR3aa: CASSSETSVTDTQYF
d_gene: TRBD2
j_gene: TRBJ2-3
v_gene: TRBV5-1
abundance: many

CDR3nt: TGCGCCAGCAGCTTGGGAGGCCCGGAAACCCCGGGTGGCTACACCTTC
CDR3aa: CASSLGGPETPGGYTF
d_gene: NA
j_gene: TRBJ1-2
v_gene: TRBV5-1
abundance: few

CDR3nt: TGTGCCAGCAGCTTAAATAGGGACACTGAAGCTTTCTTT
CDR3aa: CASSLNRDTEAFF
d_gene: NA
j_gene: TRBJ1-1
v_gene: TRBV7-2
abundance: many

CDR3nt: TGTGCCAGCAGTCAATCGGGGACCGGGGAGCTGTTTTTT
CDR3aa: CASSQSGTGELFF
d_gene: NA
j_gene: TRBJ2-2
v_gene: TRBV25-1
abundance: many

CDR3nt: TGTGCCAGCAGTTACTCTTCACACCCCTCTGGGGCCAACGTCCTGACTTTC
CDR3aa: CASSYSSHPSGANVLTF
d_gene: NA
j_gene: TRBJ2-6
v_gene: TRBV6-5
abundance: many

CDR3nt: TGTGCCAGCAGTGACAGGGGGGCGAACACTGAAGCTTTCTTT
CDR3aa: CASSDRGANTEAFF
d_gene: TRBD1
j_gene: TRBJ1-1
v_gene: TRBV6-1
abundance: many

CDR3nt: TGCGCCAGCAGCTTGGACAGGTATTACGAGCAGTACTTC
CDR3aa: CASSLDRYYEQYF
d_gene: NA
j_gene: TRBJ2-7
v_gene: TRBV5-1
abundance: many

CDR3nt: TGTGCCAGCAGTTACACTCTAGGGACTAGCGGTGGTCCCGTTCAGCAGTTCTTC
CDR3aa: CASSYTLGTSGGPVQQFF
d_gene: TRBD2
j_gene: TRBJ2-1
v_gene: TRBV6-2/TRBV6-3
abundance: many

CDR3nt: TGTGCCAGCAGCGAAATAGGGGGCGCGAGGAATGAGCAGTTCTTC
CDR3aa: CASSEIGGARNEQFF
d_gene: TRBD1
j_gene: TRBJ2-1
v_gene: TRBV7-3
abundance: many